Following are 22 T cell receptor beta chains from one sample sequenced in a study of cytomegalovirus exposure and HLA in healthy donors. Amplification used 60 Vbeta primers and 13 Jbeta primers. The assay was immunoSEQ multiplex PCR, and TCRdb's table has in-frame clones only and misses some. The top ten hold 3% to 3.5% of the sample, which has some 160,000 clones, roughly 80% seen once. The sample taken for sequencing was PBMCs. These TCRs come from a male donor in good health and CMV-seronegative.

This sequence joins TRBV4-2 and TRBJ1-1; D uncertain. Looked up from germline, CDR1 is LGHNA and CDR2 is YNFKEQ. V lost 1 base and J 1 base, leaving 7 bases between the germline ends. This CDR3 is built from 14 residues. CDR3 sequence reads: CASSQGSGNTEAFF. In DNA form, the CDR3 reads TGTGCCAGCAGCCAAGGAAGCGGGAACACTGAAGCTTTCTTT.

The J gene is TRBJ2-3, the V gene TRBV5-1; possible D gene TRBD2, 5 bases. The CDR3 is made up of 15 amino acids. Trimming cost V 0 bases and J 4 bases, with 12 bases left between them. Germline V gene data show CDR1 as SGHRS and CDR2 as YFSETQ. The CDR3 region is CASSLANGSADTQYF. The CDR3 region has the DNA TGCGCCAGCAGCTTGGCCAATGGGAGTGCAGATACGCAGTATTTT.

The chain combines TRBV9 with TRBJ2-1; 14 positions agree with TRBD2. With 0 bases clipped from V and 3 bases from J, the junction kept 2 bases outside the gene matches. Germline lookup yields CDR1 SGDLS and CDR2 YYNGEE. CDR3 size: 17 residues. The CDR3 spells CASSVGGTSGSYNEQFF. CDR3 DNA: TGTGCCAGCAGCGTAGGGGGGACTAGCGGGAGCTACAATGAGCAGTTCTTC.

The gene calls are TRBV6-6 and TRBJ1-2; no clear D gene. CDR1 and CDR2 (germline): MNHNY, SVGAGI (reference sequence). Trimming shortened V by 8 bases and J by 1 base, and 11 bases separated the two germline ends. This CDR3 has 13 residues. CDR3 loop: CASVSADNYGYTF. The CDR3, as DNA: TGTGCCAGCGTCAGTGCGGATAACTATGGCTACACCTTC.

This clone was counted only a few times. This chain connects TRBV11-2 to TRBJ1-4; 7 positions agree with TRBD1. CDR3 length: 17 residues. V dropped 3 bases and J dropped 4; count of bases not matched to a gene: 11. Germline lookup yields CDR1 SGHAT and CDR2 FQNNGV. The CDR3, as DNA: TGTGCCAGCAGCTTCTCCCGCCGACAGGGCCATAATGAAAAACTGTTTTTT. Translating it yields CASSFSRRQGHNEKLFF.

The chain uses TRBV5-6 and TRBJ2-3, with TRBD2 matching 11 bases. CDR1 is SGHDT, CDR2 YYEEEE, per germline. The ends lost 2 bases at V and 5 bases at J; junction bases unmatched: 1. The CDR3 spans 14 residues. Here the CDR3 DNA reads TGTGCCAGCAGCTTTAGCGGGGGGGTAGATACGCAGTATTTT. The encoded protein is CASSFSGGVDTQYF.

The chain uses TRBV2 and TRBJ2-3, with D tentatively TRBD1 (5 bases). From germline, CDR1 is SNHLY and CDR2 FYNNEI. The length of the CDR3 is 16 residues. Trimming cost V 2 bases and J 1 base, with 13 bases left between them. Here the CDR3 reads CASSESGRVRTDTQYF. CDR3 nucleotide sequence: TGTGCCAGCAGTGAAAGTGGCAGGGTACGCACAGATACGCAGTATTTT.

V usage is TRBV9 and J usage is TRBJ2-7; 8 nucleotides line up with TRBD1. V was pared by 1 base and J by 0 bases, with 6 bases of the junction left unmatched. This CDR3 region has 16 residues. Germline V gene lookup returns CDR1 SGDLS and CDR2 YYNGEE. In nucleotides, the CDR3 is TGTGCCAGCAGCGTATCCTGGACAGGGTTCTCCTACGAGCAGTACTTC. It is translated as CASSVSWTGFSYEQYF.

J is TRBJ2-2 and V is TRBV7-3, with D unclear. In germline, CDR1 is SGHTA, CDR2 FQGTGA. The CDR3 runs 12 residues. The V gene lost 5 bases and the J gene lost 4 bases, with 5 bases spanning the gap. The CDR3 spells CASSPITGELFF. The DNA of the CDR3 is TGTGCCAGCAGCCCCATCACCGGGGAGCTGTTTTTT.

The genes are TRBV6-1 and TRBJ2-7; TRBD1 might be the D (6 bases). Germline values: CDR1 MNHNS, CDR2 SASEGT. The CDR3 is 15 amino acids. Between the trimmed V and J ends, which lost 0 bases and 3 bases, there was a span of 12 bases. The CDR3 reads CASSEAPGQNYEQYF. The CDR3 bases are TGTGCCAGCAGTGAAGCGCCCGGACAGAACTACGAGCAGTACTTC.

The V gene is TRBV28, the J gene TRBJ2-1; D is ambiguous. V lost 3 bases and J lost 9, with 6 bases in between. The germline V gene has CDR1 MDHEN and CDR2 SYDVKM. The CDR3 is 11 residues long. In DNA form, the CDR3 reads TGTGCCAGCAGTTTGACAACTGAGCAGTTCTTC. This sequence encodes CASSLTTEQFF.

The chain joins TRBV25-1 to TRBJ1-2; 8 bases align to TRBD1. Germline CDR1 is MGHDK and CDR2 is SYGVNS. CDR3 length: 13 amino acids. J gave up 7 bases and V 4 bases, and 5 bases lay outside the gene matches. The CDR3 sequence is CASSVTGEGGYTF. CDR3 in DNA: TGTGCCAGCAGTGTGACAGGGGAGGGTGGCTACACCTTC.

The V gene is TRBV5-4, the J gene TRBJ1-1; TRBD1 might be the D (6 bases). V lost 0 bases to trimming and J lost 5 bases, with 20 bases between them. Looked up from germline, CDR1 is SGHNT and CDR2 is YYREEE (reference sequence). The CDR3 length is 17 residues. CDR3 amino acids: CASSLVGQGPLETEAFF. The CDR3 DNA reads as TGTGCCAGCAGCTTGGTTGGCCAGGGGCCCCTCGAGACTGAAGCTTTCTTT.

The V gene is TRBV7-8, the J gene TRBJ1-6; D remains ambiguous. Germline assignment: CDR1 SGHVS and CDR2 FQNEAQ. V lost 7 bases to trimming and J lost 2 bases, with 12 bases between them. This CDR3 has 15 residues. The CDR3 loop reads CASTNTGTYNSPLHF. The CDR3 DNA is TGTGCCAGCACCAACACCGGGACCTATAATTCACCCCTCCACTTT.

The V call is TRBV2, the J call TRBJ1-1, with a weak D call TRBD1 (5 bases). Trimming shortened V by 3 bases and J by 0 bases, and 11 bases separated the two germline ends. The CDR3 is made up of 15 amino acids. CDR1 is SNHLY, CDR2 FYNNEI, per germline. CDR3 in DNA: TGTGCCAGCAGTGAGGGGCCCAGTATGAACACTGAAGCTTTCTTT. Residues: CASSEGPSMNTEAFF.

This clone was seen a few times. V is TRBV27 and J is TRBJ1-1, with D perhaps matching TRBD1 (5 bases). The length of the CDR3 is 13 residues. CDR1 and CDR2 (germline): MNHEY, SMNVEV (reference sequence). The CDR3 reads CATASWRNTEAFF. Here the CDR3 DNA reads TGTGCGACAGCAAGTTGGAGGAACACTGAAGCTTTCTTT.

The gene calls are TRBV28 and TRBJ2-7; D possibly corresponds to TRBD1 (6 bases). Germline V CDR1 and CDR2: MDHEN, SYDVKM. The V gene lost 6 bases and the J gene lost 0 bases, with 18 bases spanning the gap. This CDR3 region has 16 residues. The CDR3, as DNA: TGTGCCAGCAGGGGATTTGGACAGCCGGGCTCCTACGAGCAGTACTTC. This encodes CASRGFGQPGSYEQYF.

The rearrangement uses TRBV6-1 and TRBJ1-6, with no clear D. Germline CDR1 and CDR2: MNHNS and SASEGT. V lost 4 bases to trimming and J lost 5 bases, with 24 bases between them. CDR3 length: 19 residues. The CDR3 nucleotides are TGTGCCAGCAGTGTACTAATAAGTCCAGAAGGGAGAAATAATTCACCCCTCCACTTT. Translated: CASSVLISPEGRNNSPLHF.

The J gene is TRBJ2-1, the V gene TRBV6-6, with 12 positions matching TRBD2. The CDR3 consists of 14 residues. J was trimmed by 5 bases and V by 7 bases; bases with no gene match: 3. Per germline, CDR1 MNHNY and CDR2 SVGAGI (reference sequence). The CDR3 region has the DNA TGTGCCAGCACCCTAGCGGGAGGGGACAATGAGCAGTTCTTC. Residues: CASTLAGGDNEQFF.

CDR3 sequence (DNA): TGTGCCAGCAGTGAATTGCGGGGGAAAGCTTTCTTT. Protein: CASSELRGKAFF. The chain carries TRBV25-1 and TRBJ1-1; a possible D gene is TRBD1 (5 bases). The V and J ends lost 1 base and 9 bases respectively, with 9 bases between them. The germline gives CDR1 MGHDK, CDR2 SYGVNS. The CDR3 spans 12 residues.

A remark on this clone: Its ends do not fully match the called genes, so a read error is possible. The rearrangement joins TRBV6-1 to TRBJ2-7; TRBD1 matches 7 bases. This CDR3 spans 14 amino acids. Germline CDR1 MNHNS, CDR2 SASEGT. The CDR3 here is CASREGTAAYEQYF. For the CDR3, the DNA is TGTGCCAGCAGGGAAGGGACAGCTGCCTACGAGCAGTACTTC.

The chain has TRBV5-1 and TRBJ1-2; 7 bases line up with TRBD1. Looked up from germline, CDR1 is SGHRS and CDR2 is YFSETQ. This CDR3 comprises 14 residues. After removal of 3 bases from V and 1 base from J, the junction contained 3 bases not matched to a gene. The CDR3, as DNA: TGCGCCAGCAGCTGGGACAGTTTTAACTATGGCTACACCTTC. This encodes CASSWDSFNYGYTF. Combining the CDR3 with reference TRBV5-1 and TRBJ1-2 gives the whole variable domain KAGVTQTPRYLIKTRGQQVTLSCSPISGHRSVSWYQQTPGQGLQFLFEYFSETQRNKGNFPGRFSGRQFSNSRSEMNVSTLELGDSALYLCASSWDSFNYGYTFGSGTRLTVV.